These T cell receptor beta chains were read from a single sample in a study of T cell repertoires in aging, cancer and after chemotherapy. Using its own MiXCR run on the multiplex PCR reads, TCRdb lists one record per CDR3 protein. The profile shows roughly 5,000 distinct CDR3 sequences, under 70% of them singletons. The sequenced sample was blood. These receptors were collected from a human donor with a solid tumor. The CDR3 runs from the conserved cysteine through the conserved F or W. D genes are given only for firm matches. Only part of the rows carry a size: once, few, many, or a class if the clone is expanded.

. TRBJ1-2 . TRBV6-5 TGTGCCAGCTGTTCCTCGGACATTCTTGGTGGCTACACCTTC CASCSSDILGGYTF
. TRBJ1-5 . TRBV19 TGTGCCAGCAGCTTAGACGGGGCAGCCCAGCCCCAGCATTTT CASSLDGAAQPQHF
. TRBJ2-7 . TRBV6-2/TRBV6-3 TGTGCCAGCAGTTACTCGTCCGAGGCCGGCTACGAGCAGTACTTC CASSYSSEAGYEQYF
. TRBJ2-7 TRBD2 TRBV4-2 TGCGCCAGCAGCCACGGACTAGCGGGAGGGGGGGACGAGCAGTACTTC CASSHGLAGGGDEQYF
. TRBJ2-3 TRBD2 TRBV29-1 TGCAGCGTTGATGGGGTGACAAAACTAGCGGCCCTTTGGGATACGCAGTATTTT CSVDGVTKLAALWDTQYF
. TRBJ2-5 . TRBV7-3 TGTGCCAGCAGCTTTGCCCTGTGGGAGACCCAGTACTTC CASSFALWETQYF
. TRBJ1-6 TRBD1 TRBV5-6 TGTGCCAGCAGCACGGCGACAGGGAGTTCACCCCTCCACTTT CASSTATGSSPLHF
. TRBJ1-3 . TRBV19 TGTGCCAGTAGTAACCAGGGAACTCGAAACACCATATATTTT CASSNQGTRNTIYF
. TRBJ1-3 . TRBV7-6 TGTGCCAGCAGCTTAGGACAAGCTGGAAACACCATATATTTT CASSLGQAGNTIYF
. TRBJ1-2 TRBD1 TRBV6-1 TGTGCCAGCAGTTACTCAGGGGGAGGCTATGGCTACACCTTC CASSYSGGGYGYTF
. TRBJ2-2 . TRBV19 TGTGCCAGTACCCCGACCGGACCCGGGGAGCTGTTTTTT CASTPTGPGELFF
. TRBJ1-3 . TRBV7-2 TGTGCCAGCAGCTCTGGACAGCTTGGCTCTGGAAACACCATATATTTT CASSSGQLGSGNTIYF
. TRBJ1-4 . TRBV20-1 TGCAGTGCTAGAGGGCGGGGGCTTAATGAAAAACTGTTTTTT CSARGRGLNEKLFF
. TRBJ2-7 . TRBV2 TGTGCCACAGACGGTGCCGGGCCCTACGAGCAGTACTTC CATDGAGPYEQYF
. TRBJ2-1 . TRBV7-2 TGTGCCAGCAGCTTAGCGGAGCTCAATGAGCAGTTCTTC CASSLAELNEQFF
. TRBJ1-2 TRBD1 TRBV12-3/TRBV12-4 TGTGCCAGCAGTGACGCCGGGACAGCTAACTATGGCTACACCTTC CASSDAGTANYGYTF
. TRBJ1-2 TRBD1 TRBV18 TGTGCCAGCTCGCTCAACCGGGACAGGGGTTACTATGGCTACACCTTC CASSLNRDRGYYGYTF
. TRBJ1-2 . TRBV5-4 TGTGCCAGCAGCTTAGGGACGGATGGCTACACCTTC CASSLGTDGYTF
. TRBJ2-5 . TRBV11-3 TGTGCCAGCAGCCCCCTGGGGATGGGGACCCAGTACTTC CASSPLGMGTQYF
. TRBJ2-3 TRBD1 TRBV12-3/TRBV12-4 TGTGCCAGCAGCCGAGGGACAGGGGACACAGATACGCAGTATTTT CASSRGTGDTDTQYF
few TRBJ1-1 . TRBV10-3 TGTGCCATCAATACCCGGGGTGAAGCTTTCTTT CAINTRGEAFF
. TRBJ2-7 . TRBV9 TGTGCCAGCAGCTCGAGGGGGGGGCGAAAGGAGGAAGCCTACGAGCAGTACTTC CASSSRGGRKEEAYEQYF
. TRBJ2-7 . TRBV11-1 TGTGCCAGCAGCTTAGACGAAGGGTACACCTACGAGCAGTACTTC CASSLDEGYTYEQYF
. TRBJ2-7 . TRBV12-3/TRBV12-4 TGTGCCAGCTCCCGGCAGGAAGGGATCGAGCAGTACTTC CASSRQEGIEQYF
. TRBJ1-1 . TRBV7-6 TGTGCCAGCAGCTTAACGTTAAGAGGGGCATCCCGAGCTTTCTTT CASSLTLRGASRAFF
. TRBJ1-5 . TRBV19 TGTGCCAGTAGCGCTCAGGGTGGTCAGCCCCAGCATTTT CASSAQGGQPQHF
. TRBJ1-6 TRBD1 TRBV7-6 TGTGCCAGCAGCCAGGACAGGGGAAGCTCACCCCTCCACTTT CASSQDRGSSPLHF
. TRBJ2-7 TRBD1 TRBV7-9 TGTGCCAGCTTACAAGGGGGCGGCAAGAGCTCCTACGAGCAGTACTTC CASLQGGGKSSYEQYF
. TRBJ1-5 . TRBV15 TGTGCCACCAGCAGACTCCCCAGAAATCAGCCCCAGCATTTT CATSRLPRNQPQHF
. TRBJ1-1 . TRBV15 TGTGCCACCAGCCCGAGATACACTGAAGCTTTCTTT CATSPRYTEAFF
. TRBJ2-2 TRBD1 TRBV19 TGTGCCAGTAGACCGGGACAGGGGTTTGGCGGGGAGCTGTTTTTT CASRPGQGFGGELFF
. TRBJ1-3 . TRBV12-3/TRBV12-4 TGTGCCAGCAGCCCCCGGGGGGGCACAGGAAACACCATATATTTT CASSPRGGTGNTIYF
. TRBJ1-4 TRBD1 TRBV15 TGTGCCACCAGCAGAGACGACCGGACAGGGGAAAAACTGTTTTTT CATSRDDRTGEKLFF
. TRBJ2-1 TRBD2 TRBV5-5 TGTGCCAGCAGCTTAGAGAGGCTAGCGGGAGGGTACAATGAGCAGTTCTTC CASSLERLAGGYNEQFF
once TRBJ1-4 TRBD1 TRBV4-2 TGTGCCAGCAGCCGACAGGGAGTGGACGAAAAACTGTTTTTT CASSRQGVDEKLFF
. TRBJ2-1 . TRBV20-1 TGCAGTGCTAGGGGGGGAGGGGGAGGGGACAATGAGCAGTTCTTC CSARGGGGGDNEQFF
. TRBJ2-7 TRBD1 TRBV15 TGTGCCACCAGCAGCAGACAGGGTCCCTACGAGCAGTACTTC CATSSRQGPYEQYF
once TRBJ2-3 TRBD1 TRBV7-3 TGTGCCAGCAGCCCCACGGCGGGGACAGGGGCAGATACGCAGTATTTT CASSPTAGTGADTQYF
. TRBJ1-2 . TRBV7-9 TGTGCCAGCAGCTTGGGGACCTATGGCTACACCTTC CASSLGTYGYTF
few TRBJ1-5 . TRBV7-2 TGTGCCAGCAGCTTATTCAGGGATCAGCCCCAGCATTTT CASSLFRDQPQHF
. TRBJ2-3 TRBD2 TRBV27 TGTGCCAGCAGGCCCCCTAGCGGGAGGGCCGGCACAGATACGCAGTATTTT CASRPPSGRAGTDTQYF
. TRBJ1-3 . TRBV7-3 TGTGCCAGCAGCTCCAGGAACACCATATATTTT CASSSRNTIYF
. TRBJ1-2 . TRBV7-2 TGTGCCAGCAGCTTCCCAGTCCCTTATGGCTACACCTTC CASSFPVPYGYTF
. TRBJ1-2 . TRBV6-5 TGTGCCAGCGGACGGGACCTTGCGGACTATGGCTACACCTTC CASGRDLADYGYTF
. TRBJ1-2 TRBD1 TRBV9 TGTGCCAGCAGCGTAGGAAGGACAGGACTTTTCCCTAACTATGGCTACACCTTC CASSVGRTGLFPNYGYTF